This T cell receptor beta chain was identified during a study of cytomegalovirus exposure and HLA in healthy donors. Study findings and constraints: Three of the chains that were CMV-associated were confirmed in vitro to be specific for CMV antigens.

CDR1 is SGHRS and CDR2 is YFSETQ in the germline V gene. Trimming cost V 3 bases and J 7 bases; bases outside gene matches: 5. The CDR3 sequence is 15 residues long. With regard to this clone: Its specificity is not known.

Sequencing was performed with immunoSEQ multiplex PCR; in TCRdb, only in-frame clones are kept and a portion is missing. The repertoire holds 100,000 to 150,000 clones, approximately 92% seen once, with approximately 1.1% in the top ten. This rearrangement joins TRBV5-1 to TRBJ1-3, with 12 bases matching TRBD1. Sequencing was performed on PBMCs. This clonotype was obtained from a woman younger than 30 in good health and CMV-seronegative. CDR3 sequence reads: CASSYSGTGGNTIYF. CDR3 nucleotide sequence: TGCGCCAGCAGCTATTCCGGGACAGGGGGCAACACCATATATTTT. Drawing the rest from reference TRBV5-1 and TRBJ1-3, the complete variable domain is KAGVTQTPRYLIKTRGQQVTLSCSPISGHRSVSWYQQTPGQGLQFLFEYFSETQRNKGNFPGRFSGRQFSNSRSEMNVSTLELGDSALYLCASSYSGTGGNTIYFGEGSWLTVV.